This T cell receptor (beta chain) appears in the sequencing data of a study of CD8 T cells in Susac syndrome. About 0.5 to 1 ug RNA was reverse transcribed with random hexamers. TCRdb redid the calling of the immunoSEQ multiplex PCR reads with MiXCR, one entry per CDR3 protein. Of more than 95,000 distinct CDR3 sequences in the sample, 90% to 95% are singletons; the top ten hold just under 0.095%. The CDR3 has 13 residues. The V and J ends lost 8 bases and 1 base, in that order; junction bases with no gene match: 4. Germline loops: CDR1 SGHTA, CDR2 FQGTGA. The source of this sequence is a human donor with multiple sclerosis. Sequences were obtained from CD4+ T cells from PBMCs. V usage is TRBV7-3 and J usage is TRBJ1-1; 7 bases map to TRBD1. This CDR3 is CASGRGPNTEAFF. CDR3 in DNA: TGTGCCAGCGGGAGGGGGCCGAACACTGAAGCTTTCTTT.